This section outlines one TCR beta chain sequence together with its context. The antigen is undetermined. This sample is drawn from a study of vaccination and CD4 T cells after COVID-19. Study in general: Investigators took post-vaccine samples a median 72 days after dose two, within a range of 14 to 241. The stimulating agents, overlapping spike peptides, came from SARS-CoV-2, HCoV-NL63, HCoV-OC43 and HCoV-229E.

Indicated treatment: approximately nine-day PBMC culture with coronavirus spike peptide pools or control peptides (ViraFEST assay). Convalescent patients tested SARS-CoV-2 PCR positive from March to December 2020, before Alpha, Beta and Delta emerged. With the Oncomine TCR Beta short-read assay, DNA from cultured CD4+ T cells was sequenced. TCRdb redid the calling of the PCR reads with MiXCR, one entry per CDR3 protein. The sample lists roughly 20,000 distinct CDR3 sequences, roughly 46% occurring once. The receptor's source is a human donor who had recovered from COVID-19. The sample was CD4+ T cells from blood, cultured in vitro, taken before SARS-CoV-2 vaccination.

This CDR3 is CASSRTGTYNEQFF. CDR3 DNA sequence: TGTGCCAGCAGCCGGACAGGGACCTACAATGAGCAGTTCTTC. The chain recombines TRBV7-6 with TRBJ2-1; TRBD1 agrees at 8 bases. This CDR3 comprises 14 residues. Germline assignment: CDR1 SGHVS and CDR2 FNYEAQ. With 5 bases clipped from V and 2 bases from J, the junction kept 2 bases outside the gene matches.